This T cell receptor beta chain was identified during a study of CD4 T cells in relation to SARS-CoV-2 and coronaviruses. Looking at the study overall: ViraFEST: roughly 9-day antigen culture of PBMCs, then TCR beta CDR3 sequencing. Controls used an HIV-1 Nef peptide pool or no peptide.

Unexposed donor CD4+ T cells date from about 2010-2018, before the COVID-19 pandemic. After about 10 days of culture, CD4+ T cells were isolated. As cell numbers allowed, unexposed-donor CD4+ T cells faced SARS-CoV-2 S/N and four cold-coronavirus spikes. The study, taken as a whole, reports: No crossreactivity against non-spike viral proteins was tested here.

The CDR3 covers 16 residues. The trim removed 3 bases at V and 4 bases at J, leaving 6 bases unmatched. CDR1 MGHRA and CDR2 YSYEKL come from the germline V gene. Some clones are missing from TCRdb's copy, which holds only in-frame ones; the method was immunoSEQ multiplex PCR. The sample consists of some 27,000 clones, 60% to 80% of them appearing once. On this clone: Its antigen is as yet unknown.

The sequenced material came from CD4+ T cells from PBMCs, cultured in vitro. This TCR came from a human donor in good health. The gene calls are TRBV4-1 and TRBJ2-2; 9 nucleotides match TRBD2. The CDR3 spells CASSQREGLGTGELFF. DNA of the CDR3: TGCGCCAGCAGCCAGCGGGAGGGCCTCGGCACCGGGGAGCTGTTTTTT.